Described below is a single T cell receptor beta chain sequence and its context. The antigen is not known. The data stem from a study of OX40 agonist ivuxolimab in advanced cancers. Whole-study results and caveats: The study observed clonal expansion of CD4+ and CD8+ blood T cells by week 6 at 0.1 to 3.0 mg/kg.

V was clipped by 4 bases and J by 8 bases, with 18 bases between them. CDR1 MGHRA and CDR2 YSYEKL come from the germline V gene. The CDR3 has 15 amino acids. Assay: immunoSEQ multiplex PCR; the TCRdb copy retains only in-frame clones and omits some. The sample shows about 120,000 clones, 85% to 90% of them seen only once. The chain has TRBV4-1 and TRBJ2-1; the D gene is possibly TRBD1 (5 bases). Specimen: CD4+ or CD8+ T cells sorted from blood, collected in a trial of the OX40 agonist ivuxolimab. This clonotype originated in an adult with an advanced solid tumor such as melanoma, head and neck, liver or kidney cancer. The CDR3 region is CASSLQGNGADEQFF. In nucleotides, the CDR3 is TGCGCCAGCAGCCTTCAGGGAAATGGAGCCGATGAGCAGTTCTTC.